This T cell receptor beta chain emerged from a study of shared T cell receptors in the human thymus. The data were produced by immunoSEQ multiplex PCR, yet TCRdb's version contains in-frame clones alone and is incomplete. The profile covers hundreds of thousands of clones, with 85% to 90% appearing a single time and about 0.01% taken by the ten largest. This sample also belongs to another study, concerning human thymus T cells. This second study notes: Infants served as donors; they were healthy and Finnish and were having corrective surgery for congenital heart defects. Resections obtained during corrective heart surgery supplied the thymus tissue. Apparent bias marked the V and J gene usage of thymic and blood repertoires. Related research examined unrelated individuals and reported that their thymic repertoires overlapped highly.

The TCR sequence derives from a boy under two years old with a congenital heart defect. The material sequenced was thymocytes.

The CDR3 sequence is CASSSLAGGGNEQFF. The CDR3 bases are TGTGCCAGCAGCTCTCTAGCGGGAGGAGGGAATGAGCAGTTCTTC. The gene calls are TRBV11-2 and TRBJ2-1; TRBD2 matches 11 bases. J was trimmed by 7 bases and V by 4 bases; bases with no gene match: 6. CDR1 is SGHAT and CDR2 is FQNNGV in the germline V gene. The CDR3 is made up of 15 amino acids.